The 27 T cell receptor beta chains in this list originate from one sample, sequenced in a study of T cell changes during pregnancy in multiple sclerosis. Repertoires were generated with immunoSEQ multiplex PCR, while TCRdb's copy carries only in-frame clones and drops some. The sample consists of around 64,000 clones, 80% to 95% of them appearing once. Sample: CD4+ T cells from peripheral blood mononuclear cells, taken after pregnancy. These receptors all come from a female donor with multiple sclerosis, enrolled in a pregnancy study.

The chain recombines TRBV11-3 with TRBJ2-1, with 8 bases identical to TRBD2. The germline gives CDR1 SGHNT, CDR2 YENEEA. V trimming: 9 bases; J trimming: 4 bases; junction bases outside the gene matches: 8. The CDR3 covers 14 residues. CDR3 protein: CASKAGEMYNEQFF. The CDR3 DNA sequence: TGTGCCAGTAAAGCGGGAGAAATGTACAATGAGCAGTTCTTC. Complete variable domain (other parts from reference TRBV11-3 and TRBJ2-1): EAGVVQSPRYKIIEKKQPVAFWCNPISGHNTLYWYLQNLGQGPELLIRYENEEAVDDSQLPKDRFSAERLKGVDSTLKIQPAELGDSAVYLCASKAGEMYNEQFFGPGTRLTVL.

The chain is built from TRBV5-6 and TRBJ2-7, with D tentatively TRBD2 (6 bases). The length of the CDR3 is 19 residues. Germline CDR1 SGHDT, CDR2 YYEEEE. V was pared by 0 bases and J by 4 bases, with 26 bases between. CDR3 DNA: TGTGCCAGCAGCTTGGGTTTCGGCGGGACGGAGTTGAACCCTTACGAGCAGTACTTC. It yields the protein CASSLGFGGTELNPYEQYF. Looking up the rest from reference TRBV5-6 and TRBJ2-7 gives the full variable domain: DAGVTQSPTHLIKTRGQQVTLRCSPKSGHDTVSWYQQALGQGPQFIFQYYEEEERQRGNFPDRFSGHQFPNYSSELNVNALLLGDSALYLCASSLGFGGTELNPYEQYFGPGTRLTVT.

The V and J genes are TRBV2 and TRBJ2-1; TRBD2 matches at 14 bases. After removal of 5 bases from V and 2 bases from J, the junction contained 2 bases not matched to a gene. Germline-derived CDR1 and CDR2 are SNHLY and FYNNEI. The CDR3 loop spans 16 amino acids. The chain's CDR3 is CASSRLAGGAYNEQFF. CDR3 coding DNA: TGTGCCAGCAGTCGACTAGCGGGAGGGGCCTACAATGAGCAGTTCTTC.

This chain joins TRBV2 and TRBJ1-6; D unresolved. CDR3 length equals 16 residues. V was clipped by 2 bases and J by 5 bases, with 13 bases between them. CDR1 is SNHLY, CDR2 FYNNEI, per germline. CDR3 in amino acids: CASSESGWYNNSPLHF. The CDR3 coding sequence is TGTGCCAGCAGTGAATCGGGGTGGTACAATAATTCACCCCTCCACTTT. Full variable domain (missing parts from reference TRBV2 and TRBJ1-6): EPEVTQTPSHQVTQMGQEVILRCVPISNHLYFYWYRQILGQKVEFLVSFYNNEISEKSEIFDDQFSVERPDGSNFTLKIRSTKLEDSAMYFCASSESGWYNNSPLHFGNGTRLTVT.

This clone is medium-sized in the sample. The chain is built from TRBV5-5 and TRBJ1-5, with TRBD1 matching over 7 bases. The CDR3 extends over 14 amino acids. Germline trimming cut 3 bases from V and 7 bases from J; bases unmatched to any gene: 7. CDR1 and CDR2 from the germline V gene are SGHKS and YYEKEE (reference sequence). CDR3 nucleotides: TGTGCCAGCAGCTCCTCACAGGGGTACCAGCCCCAGCATTTT. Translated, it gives CASSSSQGYQPQHF. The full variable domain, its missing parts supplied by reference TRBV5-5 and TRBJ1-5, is DAGVTQSPTHLIKTRGQQVTLRCSPISGHKSVSWYQQVLGQGPQFIFQYYEKEERGRGNFPDRFSARQFPNYSSELNVNALLLGDSALYLCASSSSQGYQPQHFGDGTRLSIL.

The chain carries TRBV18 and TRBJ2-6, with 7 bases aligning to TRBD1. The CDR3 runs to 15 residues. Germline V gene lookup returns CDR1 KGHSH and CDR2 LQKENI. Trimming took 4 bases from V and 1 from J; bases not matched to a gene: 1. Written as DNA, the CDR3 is TGTGCCAGCTCACAGGACAGGTCTGGGGCCAACGTCCTGACTTTC. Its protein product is CASSQDRSGANVLTF.

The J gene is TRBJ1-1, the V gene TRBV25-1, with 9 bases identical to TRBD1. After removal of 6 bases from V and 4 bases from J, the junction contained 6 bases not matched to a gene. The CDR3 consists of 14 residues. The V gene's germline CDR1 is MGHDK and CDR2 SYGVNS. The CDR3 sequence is CASRGTGSFTEAFF. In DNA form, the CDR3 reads TGTGCCAGCAGGGGGACAGGGTCGTTCACTGAAGCTTTCTTT.

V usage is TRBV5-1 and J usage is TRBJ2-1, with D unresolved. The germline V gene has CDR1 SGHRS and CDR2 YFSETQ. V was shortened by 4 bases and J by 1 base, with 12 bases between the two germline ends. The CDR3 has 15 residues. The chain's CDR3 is CASSPPGASYNEQFF. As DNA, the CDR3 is TGCGCCAGCAGCCCGCCCGGAGCGTCCTACAATGAGCAGTTCTTC.

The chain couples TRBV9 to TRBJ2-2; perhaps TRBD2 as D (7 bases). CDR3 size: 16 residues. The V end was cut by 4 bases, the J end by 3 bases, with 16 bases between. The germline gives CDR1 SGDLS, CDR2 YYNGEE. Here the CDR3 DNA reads TGTGCCAGCAGCCCAGGTAGGGGGGGAGACACCGGGGAGCTGTTTTTT. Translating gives CASSPGRGGDTGELFF.

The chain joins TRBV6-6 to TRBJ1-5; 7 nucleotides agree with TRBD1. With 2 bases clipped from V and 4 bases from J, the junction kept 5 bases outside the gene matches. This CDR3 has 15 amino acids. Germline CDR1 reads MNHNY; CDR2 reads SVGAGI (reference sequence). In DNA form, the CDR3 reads TGTGCCAGCAGTTACGAGGGGGCAGCTAATCAGCCCCAGCATTTT. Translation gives CASSYEGAANQPQHF.

The DNA of the CDR3 is TGTGCCAGCAGTTTCGTTTGGGGGCAAGGTTTAGGAAACACCATATATTTT. It codes for CASSFVWGQGLGNTIYF. J is TRBJ1-3 and V is TRBV28; perhaps TRBD1 as D (6 bases). CDR3 length: 17 residues. The germline V gene encodes CDR1 MDHEN and CDR2 SYDVKM. V lost 3 bases and J lost 4, with 19 bases in between.

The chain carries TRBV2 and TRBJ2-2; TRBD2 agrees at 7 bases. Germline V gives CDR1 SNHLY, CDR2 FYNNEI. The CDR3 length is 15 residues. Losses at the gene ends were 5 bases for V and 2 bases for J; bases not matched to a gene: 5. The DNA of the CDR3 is TGTGCCAGCAGTAGACTAGCCTTAAACACCGGGGAGCTGTTTTTT. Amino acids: CASSRLALNTGELFF.

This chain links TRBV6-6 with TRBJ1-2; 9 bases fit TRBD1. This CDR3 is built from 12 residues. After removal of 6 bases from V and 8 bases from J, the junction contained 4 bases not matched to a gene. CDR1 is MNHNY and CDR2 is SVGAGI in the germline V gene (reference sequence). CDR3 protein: CASSPDRGGYTF. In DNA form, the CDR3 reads TGTGCCAGCAGCCCGGACAGGGGCGGCTACACCTTC.

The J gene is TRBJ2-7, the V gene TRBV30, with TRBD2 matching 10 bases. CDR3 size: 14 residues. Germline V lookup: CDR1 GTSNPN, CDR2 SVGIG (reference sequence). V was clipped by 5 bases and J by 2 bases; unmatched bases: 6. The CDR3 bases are TGTGCCTGGGGGGTACTAGCGGGGACCTACGAGCAGTACTTC. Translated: CAWGVLAGTYEQYF.

CDR3 residues: CASSQEAENTEAFF. CDR3 DNA: TGTGCCAGCAGCCAAGAGGCGGAGAACACTGAAGCTTTCTTT. This chain connects TRBV4-2 to TRBJ1-1; D not resolved. The CDR3 extends over 14 amino acids. Germline V gene data show CDR1 as LGHNA and CDR2 as YNFKEQ. Trimming took off 0 bases at V and 1 base at J, with 6 bases between the two ends.

CDR3 DNA sequence: TGTGCCAGCAGCTTGACCGGGAGGGACTATGGCTACACCTTC. It yields the protein CASSLTGRDYGYTF. This chain connects TRBV5-4 to TRBJ1-2; no clear D. CDR1 is SGHNT, CDR2 YYREEE, per germline (reference sequence). V lost 1 base, J lost 3 bases, and 10 bases lay in between. CDR3 length equals 14 residues.

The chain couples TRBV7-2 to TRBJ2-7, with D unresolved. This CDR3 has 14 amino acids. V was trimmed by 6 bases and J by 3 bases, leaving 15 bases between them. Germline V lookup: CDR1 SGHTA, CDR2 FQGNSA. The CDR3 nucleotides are TGTGCCAGCAGACCAACTCTAGTGGGCTACGAGCAGTACTTC. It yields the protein CASRPTLVGYEQYF.

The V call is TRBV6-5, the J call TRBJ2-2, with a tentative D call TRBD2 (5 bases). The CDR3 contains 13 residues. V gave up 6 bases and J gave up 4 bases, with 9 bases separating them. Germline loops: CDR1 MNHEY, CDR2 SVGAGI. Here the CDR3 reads CASRAGRTGELFF. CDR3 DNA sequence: TGTGCCAGCAGGGCGGGCCGCACCGGGGAGCTGTTTTTT.

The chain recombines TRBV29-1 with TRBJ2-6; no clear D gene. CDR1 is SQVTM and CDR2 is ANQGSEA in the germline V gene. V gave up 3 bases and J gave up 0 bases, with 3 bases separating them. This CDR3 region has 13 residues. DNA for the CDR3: TGCAGCGTTGACAACTCTGGGGCCAACGTCCTGACTTTC. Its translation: CSVDNSGANVLTF.

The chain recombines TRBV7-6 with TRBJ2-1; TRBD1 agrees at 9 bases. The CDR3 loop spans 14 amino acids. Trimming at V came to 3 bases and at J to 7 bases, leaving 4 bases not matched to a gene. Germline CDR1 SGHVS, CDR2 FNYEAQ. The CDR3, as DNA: TGTGCCAGCAGCTTGGGACAGGGCAGGAATGAGCAGTTCTTC. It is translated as CASSLGQGRNEQFF.

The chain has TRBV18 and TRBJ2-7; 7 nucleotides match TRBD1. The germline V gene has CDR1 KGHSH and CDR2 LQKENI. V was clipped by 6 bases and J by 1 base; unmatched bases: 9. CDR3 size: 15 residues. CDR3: CASSDRAHTSYEQYF. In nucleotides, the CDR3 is TGTGCCAGCTCCGACAGGGCCCATACTTCCTACGAGCAGTACTTC.

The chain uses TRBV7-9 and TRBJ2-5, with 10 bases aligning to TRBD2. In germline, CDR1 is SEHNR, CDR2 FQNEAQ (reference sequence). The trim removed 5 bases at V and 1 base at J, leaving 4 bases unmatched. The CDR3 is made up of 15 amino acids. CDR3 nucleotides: TGTGCCAGCAGCCCTAGCGGGGGAGTCCAAGAGACCCAGTACTTC. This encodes CASSPSGGVQETQYF.

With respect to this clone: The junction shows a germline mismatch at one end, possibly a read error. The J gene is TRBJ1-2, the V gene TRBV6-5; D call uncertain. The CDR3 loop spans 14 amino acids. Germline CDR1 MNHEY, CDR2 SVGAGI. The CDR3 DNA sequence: TGTGCCAGCAGTTACGACGGGATAGGATATGGCCACACCTTC. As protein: CASSYDGIGYGHTF.

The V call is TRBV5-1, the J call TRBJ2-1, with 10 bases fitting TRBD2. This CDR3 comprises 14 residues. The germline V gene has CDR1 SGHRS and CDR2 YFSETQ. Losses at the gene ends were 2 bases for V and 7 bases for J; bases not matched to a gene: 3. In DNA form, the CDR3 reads TGCGCCAGCAGCTTACTAGCGGGACATAATGAGCAGTTCTTC. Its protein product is CASSLLAGHNEQFF.

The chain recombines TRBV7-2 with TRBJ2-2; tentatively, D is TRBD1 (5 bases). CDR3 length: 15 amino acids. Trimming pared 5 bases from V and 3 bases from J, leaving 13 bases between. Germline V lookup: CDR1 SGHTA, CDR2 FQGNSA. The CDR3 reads CASSPQGVHTGELFF. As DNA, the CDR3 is TGTGCCAGCAGCCCCCAAGGGGTACACACCGGGGAGCTGTTTTTT.

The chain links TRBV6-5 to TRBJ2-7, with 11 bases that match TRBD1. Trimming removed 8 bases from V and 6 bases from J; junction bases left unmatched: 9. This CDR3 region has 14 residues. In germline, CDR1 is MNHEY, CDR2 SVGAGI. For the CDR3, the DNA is TGTGCCAGCTCCGAAAGCGGGACAGGGGGCGAGCAGTACTTC. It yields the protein CASSESGTGGEQYF.

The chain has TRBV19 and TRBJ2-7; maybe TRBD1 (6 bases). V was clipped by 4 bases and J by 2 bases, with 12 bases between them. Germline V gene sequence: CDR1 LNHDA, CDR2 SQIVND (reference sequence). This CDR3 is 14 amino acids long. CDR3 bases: TGTGCCAGTAGTACGGTGACAGGAACCTACGAGCAGTACTTC. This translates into CASSTVTGTYEQYF. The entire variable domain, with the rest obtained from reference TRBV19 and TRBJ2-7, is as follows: DGGITQSPKYLFRKEGQNVTLSCEQNLNHDAMYWYRQDPGQGLRLIYYSQIVNDFQKGDIAEGYSVSREKKESFPLTVTSAQKNPTAFYLCASSTVTGTYEQYFGPGTRLTVT.